The 32 T cell receptor beta chains given below trace back to one sample, sequenced in a study of graft-versus-host responses after intestinal transplantation. Sequenced by immunoSEQ multiplex PCR; TCRdb stores in-frame clones only, minus some. The table records under 40,000 clones, more than 90% of them present only once. Here the sequenced sample was PBMCs, taken 16 days after intestinal transplant. These receptors all come from a human patient who received an intestinal transplant, so some T cells may come from the graft donor.

The chain uses TRBV11-2 and TRBJ2-5, with D possibly called TRBD1 or TRBD2 (5 bases each). Germline V gives CDR1 SGHAT, CDR2 FQNNGV. V lost 4 bases, J lost 1 base, and 10 bases lay in between. The CDR3 is 14 residues long. CDR3: CASSSGRFQETQYF. The DNA of the CDR3 is TGTGCCAGCAGCTCGGGACGGTTCCAAGAGACCCAGTACTTC.

This sequence joins TRBV10-3 and TRBJ2-7; D call uncertain. The CDR3 has 12 amino acids. Trimming shortened V by 3 bases and J by 0 bases, and 3 bases separated the two germline ends. Germline V CDR1 and CDR2: ENHRY, SYGVKD. In DNA form, the CDR3 reads TGTGCCATCAGTGACAGCTCCTACGAGCAGTACTTC. It yields the protein CAISDSSYEQYF.

This sequence joins TRBV15 and TRBJ2-1; D tentatively fits TRBD1 or TRBD2 (5 bases each). V shed 0 bases and J shed 6 bases, with 12 bases lying between them. This CDR3 comprises 15 residues. CDR1 is LNHNV and CDR2 is YYDKDF in the germline V gene (reference sequence). The CDR3 spells CATSRDLGDTNEQFF. In DNA form, the CDR3 reads TGTGCCACCAGCAGAGATTTGGGGGATACCAATGAGCAGTTCTTC. Full variable domain (missing parts from reference TRBV15 and TRBJ2-1): DAMVIQNPRYQVTQFGKPVTLSCSQTLNHNVMYWYQQKSSQAPKLLFHYYDKDFNNEADTPDNFQSRRPNTSFCFLDIRSPGLGDTAMYLCATSRDLGDTNEQFFGPGTRLTVL.

The chain is built from TRBV6-5 and TRBJ2-7; TRBD1 or TRBD2 may be the D gene (5 bases each). CDR3 length equals 11 residues. The V gene's germline CDR1 is MNHEY and CDR2 SVGAGI. V gave up 7 bases and J gave up 5 bases, with 9 bases separating them. In DNA form, the CDR3 reads TGTGCCAGCACCCGGGGCCACGAGCAGTACTTC. Encoded protein: CASTRGHEQYF.

CDR3 coding DNA: TGTGCCTGGGCTGACCGCCAGGGGGCTTTCTTT. This translates into CAWADRQGAFF. This chain joins TRBV30 and TRBJ1-1; possibly TRBD1 for D (6 bases). V shed 5 bases and J shed 11 bases, with 15 bases lying between them. The length of the CDR3 is 11 residues. Germline V gene sequence: CDR1 GTSNPN, CDR2 SVGIG (reference sequence).

This rearrangement joins TRBV7-8 to TRBJ2-1; 7 nucleotides match TRBD2. Germline V gene sequence: CDR1 SGHVS, CDR2 FQNEAQ. This CDR3 contains 15 residues. Losses at the gene ends were 0 bases for V and 5 bases for J; bases not matched to a gene: 4. In DNA, the CDR3 is TGTGCCAGCAGCTTAGCTGCGGGAGACCACAATGAGCAGTTCTTC. Protein product: CASSLAAGDHNEQFF.

This chain uses TRBV5-4 with TRBJ2-7; no clear D. Germline V lookup: CDR1 SGHNT, CDR2 YYREEE (reference sequence). Trimming stripped 0 bases from V and 2 bases from J, with 6 bases between. The CDR3 spans 13 residues. CDR3 region: CASSLESAYEQYF. The CDR3 DNA follows: TGTGCCAGCAGCTTGGAAAGCGCCTACGAGCAGTACTTC.

The chain is built from TRBV7-9 and TRBJ2-5; tentatively, D is TRBD1 (6 bases). Trimming removed 5 bases from V and 0 bases from J, with 13 bases in between. CDR3 size: 15 residues. Germline lookup yields CDR1 SEHNR and CDR2 FQNEAQ (reference sequence). The CDR3 region has the DNA TGTGCCAGCAGCCTCAAGACAGGTAACCAAGAGACCCAGTACTTC. It encodes CASSLKTGNQETQYF.

The chain couples TRBV5-1 to TRBJ1-2, with D perhaps TRBD1 (6 bases). Germline V gene lookup returns CDR1 SGHRS and CDR2 YFSETQ. V gave up 4 bases and J gave up 4 bases, with 14 bases separating them. The CDR3 has 14 residues. CDR3 protein: CASSLQQGSYGYTF. CDR3 nucleotide sequence: TGCGCCAGCAGCCTCCAACAGGGAAGCTATGGCTACACCTTC.

The rearrangement links TRBV9 to TRBJ2-7; a weak D match, TRBD1 (5 bases). This CDR3 comprises 16 residues. CDR1 SGDLS and CDR2 YYNGEE come from the germline V gene. V was trimmed by 4 bases and J by 3 bases, leaving 20 bases between them. The CDR3 DNA follows: TGTGCCAGCAGCCCACAATGGGGCAGTATAGACTACGAGCAGTACTTC. Its protein product is CASSPQWGSIDYEQYF.

The V call is TRBV18, the J call TRBJ2-7, with 8 bases identical to TRBD1. Per the germline V gene, CDR1 is KGHSH and CDR2 is LQKENI. V trimming: 4 bases; J trimming: 1 base; junction bases outside the gene matches: 12. CDR3 length equals 17 residues. CDR3 region: CASSLRPGQERSYEQYF. The CDR3 coding sequence is TGTGCCAGCTCACTTCGACCGGGACAGGAGAGATCCTACGAGCAGTACTTC. The variable domain in full, completed from reference TRBV18 and TRBJ2-7, reads NAGVMQNPRHLVRRRGQEARLRCSPMKGHSHVYWYRQLPEEGLKFMVYLQKENIIDESGMPKERFSAEFPKEGPSILRIQQVVRGDSAAYFCASSLRPGQERSYEQYFGPGTRLTVT.

The rearrangement joins TRBV7-2 to TRBJ2-1; tentatively, D is TRBD1 or TRBD2 (6 bases each). The V gene's germline CDR1 is SGHTA and CDR2 FQGNSA. V lost 0 bases to trimming and J lost 2 bases, with 11 bases between them. The CDR3 is 16 residues long. The DNA of the CDR3 is TGTGCCAGCAGCTTAGCGGAAGGGGGGCCCTACAATGAGCAGTTCTTC. Encoded protein: CASSLAEGGPYNEQFF. The full variable domain, completed using reference TRBV7-2 and TRBJ2-1, is GAGVSQSPSNKVTEKGKDVELRCDPISGHTALYWYRQSLGQGLEFLIYFQGNSAPDKSGLPSDRFSAERTGGSVSTLTIQRTQQEDSAVYLCASSLAEGGPYNEQFFGPGTRLTVL.

The J gene is TRBJ2-7, the V gene TRBV28; 7 nucleotides line up with TRBD2. CDR1 and CDR2 from the germline V gene are MDHEN and SYDVKM. The CDR3 totals 17 residues. V lost 5 bases to trimming and J lost 2 bases; unmatched junction nucleotides: 15. The CDR3: CASSPPGLQIPPYEQYF. Written as DNA, the CDR3 is TGTGCCAGCAGTCCACCGGGACTACAAATTCCCCCCTACGAGCAGTACTTC.

The chain carries TRBV19 and TRBJ2-7; D call uncertain. The CDR3 is 13 amino acids. V was clipped by 3 bases and J by 4 bases, with 10 bases between them. The V gene's germline CDR1 is LNHDA and CDR2 SQIVND (reference sequence). The CDR3 DNA reads TGTGCCAGTAGTATGACCCTGGGGTACGAGCAGTACTTC. As protein: CASSMTLGYEQYF.

The chain recombines TRBV5-6 with TRBJ1-1; D ambiguous. Germline V gene sequence: CDR1 SGHDT, CDR2 YYEEEE. Trimming left V 4 bases short and J 6 bases short, with 13 bases between. This CDR3 comprises 13 residues. The CDR3 sequence is CASSLGPVAEAFF. The CDR3 DNA reads TGTGCCAGCAGCCTCGGGCCTGTCGCTGAAGCTTTCTTT.

The J gene is TRBJ2-1, the V gene TRBV4-1; D remains unclear. Germline-derived CDR1 and CDR2 are MGHRA and YSYEKL. V was pared by 0 bases and J by 4 bases, with 7 bases between. The CDR3 is 14 amino acids. As DNA, the CDR3 is TGCGCCAGCAGCCAAGAACCCGGGTACAATGAGCAGTTCTTC. Its translation is CASSQEPGYNEQFF.

Of note for this clone: Other nucleotide sequences from this sample produce the same CDR3. The chain joins TRBV19 to TRBJ1-5, with a possible D match to TRBD1 (6 bases). CDR3 length equals 17 residues. Trimming stripped 5 bases from V and 0 bases from J, with 17 bases between. The germline gives CDR1 LNHDA, CDR2 SQIVND (reference sequence). CDR3 sequence: CASSHLARGHSNQPQHF. The CDR3 DNA reads TGTGCCAGTAGTCACCTCGCCAGGGGACATAGCAATCAGCCCCAGCATTTT.

The chain carries TRBV6-1 and TRBJ1-5; D gene ambiguous. The CDR3 runs to 12 residues. Trimming removed 6 bases from V and 6 bases from J, with 9 bases in between. The germline CDR1 and CDR2 sequences are MNHNS and SASEGT. Here the CDR3 DNA reads TGTGCCAGCAGCAAGGTTATTCAGCCCCAGCATTTT. Translated, it gives CASSKVIQPQHF.

The rearrangement uses TRBV5-1 and TRBJ2-1; TRBD2 aligns across 8 bases. The length of the CDR3 is 15 residues. Germline V gene data show CDR1 as SGHRS and CDR2 as YFSETQ. With V trimmed by 3 bases and J by 3 bases, 5 bases remained unmatched. CDR3 loop: CASSSGTSDYNEQFF. In DNA form, the CDR3 reads TGCGCCAGCAGCTCCGGGACTAGTGACTACAATGAGCAGTTCTTC.

This clone was observed a few times. V is TRBV7-9 and J is TRBJ1-3, with D unclear. Per germline, CDR1 SEHNR and CDR2 FQNEAQ (reference sequence). The CDR3 sequence is 16 residues long. Trimming stripped 1 base from V and 0 bases from J, with 10 bases between. The CDR3 nucleotides read TGTGCCAGCAGCTTAGTCGAGACACCCTCTGGAAACACCATATATTTT. Translated, it gives CASSLVETPSGNTIYF. Based on the CDR3 plus reference TRBV7-9 and TRBJ1-3, the full variable domain is DTGVSQNPRHKITKRGQNVTFRCDPISEHNRLYWYRQTLGQGPEFLTYFQNEAQLEKSRLLSDRFSAERPKGSFSTLEIQRTEQGDSAMYLCASSLVETPSGNTIYFGEGSWLTVV.

The chain links TRBV2 to TRBJ1-5, with D perhaps TRBD1 (5 bases). CDR3 length: 15 residues. Trimming took off 2 bases at V and 5 bases at J, with 13 bases between the two ends. Germline V gene lookup returns CDR1 SNHLY and CDR2 FYNNEI. CDR3 in DNA: TGTGCCAGCAGTGAAAATAGGGGATTTGATCAGCCCCAGCATTTT. As protein: CASSENRGFDQPQHF.

The J gene is TRBJ2-1, the V gene TRBV19; 9 bases line up with TRBD2. V shed 7 bases, J shed 9 bases, and the junction held 7 bases outside the gene matches. The length of the CDR3 is 13 residues. Germline V gene lookup returns CDR1 LNHDA and CDR2 SQIVND (reference sequence). This CDR3 is CASTIAGDGEQFF. In DNA form, the CDR3 reads TGTGCCAGTACCATAGCGGGAGACGGTGAGCAGTTCTTC.

The V call is TRBV11-1, the J call TRBJ2-7, with TRBD1 identical over 9 bases. The CDR3 consists of 11 residues. With V trimmed by 4 bases and J by 13 bases, 5 bases remained unmatched. Germline V gene lookup returns CDR1 SGHAT and CDR2 FQDESV (reference sequence). The DNA of the CDR3 is TGTGCCAGCAGCTCGGGACAGGGAGATTACTTC. Amino acid sequence: CASSSGQGDYF.

DNA for the CDR3: TGTGCCAGCTCTCCCCAGGGGGTCGAGCAGTACTTC. This gives the protein CASSPQGVEQYF. This chain links TRBV18 with TRBJ2-7; 7 bases agree with TRBD1. The CDR3 is 12 residues long. Germline V CDR1 and CDR2: KGHSH, LQKENI. The trim removed 6 bases at V and 6 bases at J, leaving 5 bases unmatched.

V and J are TRBV27 and TRBJ1-1; D may be TRBD1 (6 bases). CDR1 is MNHEY, CDR2 SMNVEV, per germline (reference sequence). Between the trimmed V and J ends, which lost 3 bases and 4 bases, there was a span of 12 bases. The CDR3 runs 14 residues. The CDR3 DNA follows: TGTGCCAGCAGTTTTCGGGGGGCGGCCACTGAAGCTTTCTTT. It yields the protein CASSFRGAATEAFF.

The CDR3 reads CASSNQDSNTEAFF. For the CDR3, the DNA is TGTGCCAGCAGCAACCAGGACAGTAACACTGAAGCTTTCTTT. The chain has TRBV7-8 and TRBJ1-1; a possible D gene is TRBD1 (6 bases). Germline-derived CDR1 and CDR2 are SGHVS and FQNEAQ. The CDR3 contains 14 residues. Deletions cut 5 bases from V and 2 bases from J, with 12 bases between.

The chain joins TRBV23-1 to TRBJ2-5, with D perhaps given as TRBD1 or TRBD2 (5 bases each). TRBV23-1 is an ORF, and what it does is uncertain. The CDR3 consists of 14 residues. The germline V and J ends were trimmed by 4 bases and 1 base, with 10 bases remaining between them. The CDR3 region is CASSPGTAQETQYF. The CDR3 DNA is TGCGCCAGCAGTCCCGGGACGGCCCAAGAGACCCAGTACTTC.

This clone was seen once. V usage is TRBV7-2 and J usage is TRBJ1-1, with no clear D. CDR3 length: 11 amino acids. Germline V lookup: CDR1 SGHTA, CDR2 FQGNSA. Trimming took off 1 base at V and 10 bases at J, with 7 bases between the two ends. Here the CDR3 reads CASSLVGVAFF. For the CDR3, the DNA is TGTGCCAGCAGCTTAGTGGGCGTAGCTTTCTTT.

This clone has only one observation. V is TRBV11-1 and J is TRBJ2-1, with TRBD2 identical over 10 bases. The junction had 15 bases not matched to a gene; V was cut back by 4 bases and J by 6 bases. Germline loops: CDR1 SGHAT, CDR2 FQDESV (reference sequence). This CDR3 has 18 residues. The chain's CDR3 is CASSSSGRVAGGFNEQFF. DNA of the CDR3: TGTGCCAGCAGCTCTTCGGGGAGGGTAGCGGGAGGCTTCAATGAGCAGTTCTTC.

J is TRBJ2-7 and V is TRBV7-9; 7 bases line up with TRBD1. The germline V gene encodes CDR1 SEHNR and CDR2 FQNEAQ (reference sequence). V was clipped by 4 bases and J by 3 bases; unmatched bases: 9. The CDR3 loop spans 15 amino acids. The CDR3 loop is CASSSATGDLYEQYF. DNA for the CDR3: TGTGCCAGCAGCTCCGCCACAGGGGACCTCTACGAGCAGTACTTC.

CDR3 sequence reads: CASSSGARQPQHF. CDR3 bases: TGTGCCAGCAGCTCGGGGGCCCGGCAGCCCCAGCATTTT. This chain joins TRBV7-9 and TRBJ1-5, with D tentatively TRBD1 (6 bases). The CDR3 is 13 amino acids. Germline V gene lookup returns CDR1 SEHNR and CDR2 FQNEAQ (reference sequence). V shed 4 bases and J shed 7 bases, with 11 bases lying between them.

The rearrangement joins TRBV5-5 to TRBJ1-1; 9 positions agree with TRBD1. The trim removed 4 bases at V and 3 bases at J, leaving 16 bases unmatched. Germline V gene sequence: CDR1 SGHKS, CDR2 YYEKEE (reference sequence). CDR3 length equals 18 residues. In DNA form, the CDR3 reads TGTGCCAGCAGCCTGGGGGGACAGGGTCGGGTTAGGGACACTGAAGCTTTCTTT. Protein: CASSLGGQGRVRDTEAFF.